This T cell receptor beta chain appears in the sequencing data of a study of T cells after yellow fever vaccination. Study findings and constraints: Across the CD4 and CD8 compartments, a small share of clonotypes was present in both. After the booster, roughly 96% of CD4 and around nine tenths of CD8 primary-response clones were re-detected.

Per the germline V gene, CDR1 is SEHNR and CDR2 is FQNEAQ (reference sequence). V shed 4 bases and J 3 bases; nucleotides not matched to a gene: 8. This CDR3 has 17 amino acids. About this clonotype itself: Its matching antigen is unknown.

UMIs and a universal primer site were added when TCR cDNA was made by 5'RACE template switching. TCRdb fed the 5' RACE reads into MiXCR, producing one record per CDR3 protein. The data hold approximately 600,000 distinct CDR3 sequences, with over 9% observed a single time. The chain links TRBV7-9 to TRBJ2-1; 11 bases fit TRBD2. Sequences were derived from PBMCs, sampled on the day of the yellow fever booster vaccination. The TCR comes from a man aged 25 to 45 who received the YFV17D yellow fever vaccine. CDR3 coding DNA: TGTGCCAGCAGCTCTCGCCATGGGACTAGCGGCTACAATGAGCAGTTCTTC. Protein product: CASSSRHGTSGYNEQFF.